One sample yielded the 18 T cell receptor beta chains listed below, sequenced in a study of T-cell reconstitution after alpha-beta-depleted transplantation in children. Unique molecular identifiers were incorporated into the prepared TCRbeta library. TCRdb processed the PCR reads anew with MiXCR; each CDR3 protein has one entry. The table has 100,000 to 120,000 distinct CDR3 sequences, 10% seen once; the top ten hold around 8.5%. The sample was PBMCs from the stem cell graft donor, taken from the stem cell graft. The receptors derive from a human donor who donated a stem cell graft to a child with acute lymphoblastic leukemia.

Ten or more counts support this clonotype. The rearrangement links TRBV10-3 to TRBJ1-5; D is unclear. The ends were cut back, 5 bases at V and 5 bases at J, with 13 bases in the middle. This CDR3 is built from 14 residues. Germline V CDR1 and CDR2: ENHRY, SYGVKD. CDR3 loop: CAISRGFEDQPQHF. CDR3 nucleotide sequence: TGTGCCATCAGTCGAGGGTTCGAGGATCAGCCCCAGCATTTT.

The sample holds many counts of this clonotype. This chain connects TRBV11-2 to TRBJ2-3; the D gene is possibly TRBD2 (5 bases). With 6 bases removed from V and 1 base from J, the gap between germline ends came to 20 bases. Germline lookup yields CDR1 SGHAT and CDR2 FQNNGV. This CDR3 has 17 amino acids. The CDR3 DNA follows: TGTGCCAGCAGGCTCGGTGATTTGGCGGGCCGCACAGATACGCAGTATTTT. It codes for CASRLGDLAGRTDTQYF. Looking up the rest from reference TRBV11-2 and TRBJ2-3 gives the full variable domain: EAGVAQSPRYKIIEKRQSVAFWCNPISGHATLYWYQQILGQGPKLLIQFQNNGVVDDSQLPKDRFSAERLKGVDSTLKIQPAKLEDSAVYLCASRLGDLAGRTDTQYFGPGTRLTVL.

Many counts were recorded for this clonotype. The chain uses TRBV7-6 and TRBJ1-1; D uncertain. Trimming pared 5 bases from V and 0 bases from J, leaving 16 bases between. This CDR3 has 16 amino acids. Germline V gives CDR1 SGHVS, CDR2 FNYEAQ. The CDR3 sequence: CASSRVGIGVNTEAFF. The CDR3 region has the DNA TGTGCCAGCAGCCGTGTTGGAATTGGGGTGAACACTGAAGCTTTCTTT.

This chain uses TRBV30 with TRBJ2-1; TRBD2 agrees at 9 bases. Germline CDR1 reads GTSNPN; CDR2 reads SVGIG (reference sequence). J lost 4 bases, V lost 3 bases, and 7 bases had no gene match. There are 15 residues in the CDR3. The CDR3 DNA is TGTGCCTGGAGCCGCGGGAGGGCAGAGTACAATGAGCAGTTCTTC. Residues: CAWSRGRAEYNEQFF.

This clonotype was recorded many times. The chain links TRBV3-1 to TRBJ1-4; D gene unclear. The CDR3 totals 15 residues. The V end was cut by 1 base, the J end by 0 bases, with 6 bases between. The V gene's germline CDR1 is LGHDT and CDR2 YNNKEL (reference sequence). CDR3 residues: CASSQGGSTNEKLFF. CDR3 sequence (DNA): TGTGCCAGCAGCCAAGGAGGTTCAACTAATGAAAAACTGTTTTTT.

In this sample, this clonotype turned up many times. The chain has TRBV28 and TRBJ2-1; 11 bases map to TRBD2. J lost 12 bases, V lost 2 bases, and 9 bases had no gene match. This CDR3 is 15 amino acids long. Per germline, CDR1 MDHEN and CDR2 SYDVKM. The CDR3 here is CASSLTGTSGRGQFF. The CDR3 DNA is TGTGCCAGCAGTTTAACCGGGACTAGCGGAAGGGGGCAGTTCTTC.

This clonotype was counted a few times. The chain couples TRBV30 to TRBJ1-1, with a tentative D call TRBD1 (6 bases). V lost 3 bases, J lost 7 bases, and 12 bases lay in between. Germline V CDR1 and CDR2: GTSNPN, SVGIG (reference sequence). This CDR3 has 12 amino acids. CDR3 region: CAWRAGQNEAFF. CDR3 DNA sequence: TGTGCCTGGAGAGCCGGACAGAATGAAGCTTTCTTT.

This clonotype was observed many times. The J gene is TRBJ2-1, the V gene TRBV5-5, with D perhaps assigned TRBD1 or TRBD2 (5 bases each). The CDR3 sequence is 14 residues long. The germline CDR1 and CDR2 sequences are SGHKS and YYEKEE (reference sequence). V was pared by 1 base and J by 7 bases, with 12 bases between. This chain's CDR3 is CASSLIRGGNEQFF. CDR3 nucleotide sequence: TGTGCCAGCAGCTTGATAAGGGGCGGGAATGAGCAGTTCTTC.

Many counts were recorded for this clonotype. The chain uses TRBV9 and TRBJ2-1; TRBD2 matches 14 bases. The CDR3 loop spans 16 amino acids. Germline CDR1 reads SGDLS; CDR2 reads YYNGEE. V shed 4 bases, J shed 6 bases, and the junction held 6 bases outside the gene matches. The CDR3 DNA sequence: TGTGCCAGCAGCCCGAGGACTAGCGGGAGGACCAATGAGCAGTTCTTC. As protein: CASSPRTSGRTNEQFF.

This clonotype appeared many times. The chain uses TRBV12-3 or TRBV12-4 and TRBJ2-7; 7 positions match TRBD1. CDR3 length equals 17 residues. V lost 7 bases and J lost 0; bases outside the gene matches: 15. DNA for the CDR3: TGTGCCAGCACCCTAGGGGGACGGGGACAGAGCTCCTACGAGCAGTACTTC. Translating it yields CASTLGGRGQSSYEQYF.

This clonotype was recorded at least ten times. J is TRBJ2-6 and V is TRBV20-1; D gene uncertain. Trimming took off 4 bases at V and 0 bases at J, with 10 bases between the two ends. The CDR3 contains 15 residues. Germline V gene lookup returns CDR1 DFQATT and CDR2 SNEGSKA (reference sequence). The CDR3 coding sequence is TGCAGTGCTATCAGCTTAAACTCTGGGGCCAACGTCCTGACTTTC. The encoded protein is CSAISLNSGANVLTF.

This clonotype was counted ten times or more. The chain combines TRBV11-2 with TRBJ1-2; TRBD1 matches 7 bases. The CDR3 runs 18 residues. Germline V CDR1 and CDR2: SGHAT, FQNNGV. V was pared by 1 base and J by 8 bases, with 19 bases of the junction left unmatched. The CDR3 sequence: CASSLGFLGDRAPSGYTF. The CDR3 bases are TGTGCCAGCAGCTTAGGTTTTTTGGGAGACAGGGCCCCCTCGGGCTACACCTTC. Full variable domain (outside the CDR3, taken from reference TRBV11-2 and TRBJ1-2): EAGVAQSPRYKIIEKRQSVAFWCNPISGHATLYWYQQILGQGPKLLIQFQNNGVVDDSQLPKDRFSAERLKGVDSTLKIQPAKLEDSAVYLCASSLGFLGDRAPSGYTFGSGTRLTVV.

This clonotype was counted ten times or more. This rearrangement joins TRBV10-3 to TRBJ2-7, with 7 nucleotides matching TRBD1. The trim removed 6 bases at V and 2 bases at J, leaving 4 bases unmatched. The CDR3 has 13 residues. Per germline, CDR1 ENHRY and CDR2 SYGVKD. CDR3 protein: CAIRAGTAYEQYF. The DNA for the CDR3 is TGTGCCATCAGAGCCGGGACAGCCTACGAGCAGTACTTC.

This clonotype was counted ten times or more. This chain links TRBV10-2 with TRBJ1-1; 10 bases are shared with TRBD1. CDR3 length: 13 residues. With 6 bases clipped from V and 4 bases from J, the junction kept 2 bases outside the gene matches. Per germline, CDR1 WSHSY and CDR2 SAAADI. For the CDR3, the DNA is TGCGCCAGCAGGCGGGACAGGGGCACTGAAGCTTTCTTT. Its translation is CASRRDRGTEAFF.

This clonotype showed up many times. V gene TRBV5-5 combines with J gene TRBJ2-3; 7 bases map to TRBD2. Germline CDR1 is SGHKS and CDR2 is YYEKEE (reference sequence). The CDR3 covers 16 residues. Unmatched junction bases numbered 11, after V lost 4 bases and J lost 3 bases. The CDR3: CASSPVSGPLTDTQYF. The CDR3 DNA follows: TGTGCCAGCAGCCCAGTTAGCGGGCCGCTAACAGATACGCAGTATTTT.

There are many counts of this clonotype. V is TRBV29-1 and J is TRBJ1-1; 9 bases fit TRBD1. Germline V gene lookup returns CDR1 SQVTM and CDR2 ANQGSEA. Trimming removed 5 bases from V and 4 bases from J; junction bases left unmatched: 11. The CDR3 has 15 residues. In DNA form, the CDR3 reads TGCAGCGTTAAACCAACAGGGGGCTTGGCCACTGAAGCTTTCTTT. Translating gives CSVKPTGGLATEAFF.

In its sample, this clonotype was seen many times. CDR3 in amino acids: CATFPEDRAGSYEQYF. The CDR3 nucleotides are TGTGCCACCTTCCCTGAAGACAGGGCCGGGTCCTACGAGCAGTACTTC. This sequence joins TRBV6-2 or TRBV6-3 and TRBJ2-7, with TRBD1 matching over 7 bases. The CDR3 spans 16 residues. V lost 10 bases and J lost 1; bases outside the gene matches: 16. CDR1 MNHEY and CDR2 SVGEGT come from the germline V gene.

Many counts were recorded for this clonotype. V usage is TRBV4-3 and J usage is TRBJ2-5, with D maybe TRBD2 (6 bases). V was trimmed by 0 bases and J by 4 bases, leaving 12 bases between them. The V gene's germline CDR1 is LGHNA and CDR2 YSLEER. CDR3 length: 15 residues. Here the CDR3 DNA reads TGCGCCAGCAGCCAAGATCCGGGGGACGGAGAGACCCAGTACTTC. Its translation is CASSQDPGDGETQYF.